The 4 T cell receptor beta chains below all came from one sample that was sequenced in a study of blood T cell repertoires in COVID-19 (dated by TCRdb to 2020 to 2022). The library was prepared using the immunoSEQ multiplex PCR assay. This is the immuneACCESS table as TCRdb keeps it, with only in-frame sequences that have V and J called. A part of the clones is gone; compared with another copy, unresolved V genes explain less than half, and the rest is unexplained. This sample holds tens of thousands of clones; roughly 89% were observed only once. Of the sample, roughly 4.9% is held by the ten largest clones. The sequenced material came from peripheral blood. These receptors were collected from a woman of 80 years or more with active COVID-19.

This chain connects TRBV5-6 to TRBJ2-7, with 7 nucleotides matching TRBD1. Per the germline V gene, CDR1 is SGHDT and CDR2 is YYEEEE. Losses at the gene ends were 0 bases for V and 3 bases for J; bases not matched to a gene: 12. The CDR3 has 17 residues. The CDR3 bases are TGTGCCAGCAGCTTGGGCGTGGCGACAGGGTATTACTACGAGCAGTACTTC. This codes for CASSLGVATGYYYEQYF.

The gene calls are TRBV18 and TRBJ2-7, with 8 bases fitting TRBD2. The CDR3 consists of 15 residues. Germline-derived CDR1 and CDR2 are KGHSH and LQKENI. V was pared by 3 bases and J by 2 bases, with 6 bases of the junction left unmatched. CDR3 nucleotide sequence: TGTGCCAGCTCACCTTTCACTAGCGGACCCTACGAGCAGTACTTC. Protein: CASSPFTSGPYEQYF.

The J gene is TRBJ1-5, the V gene TRBV4-2, with TRBD1 as a possible D gene (5 bases). The V end lost 0 bases, the J end lost 7 bases, and 10 bases lay between the germline ends. The V gene's germline CDR1 is LGHNA and CDR2 YNFKEQ. This CDR3 spans 14 amino acids. CDR3 DNA sequence: TGTGCCAGCAGCCAAGAGGGCGGGGGACAGCCCCAGCATTTT. It encodes CASSQEGGGQPQHF.

The chain has TRBV7-9 and TRBJ2-3; 9 bases fit TRBD1. The junction had 12 bases not matched to a gene; V was cut back by 4 bases and J by 4 bases. This CDR3 is built from 17 residues. The germline V gene encodes CDR1 SEHNR and CDR2 FQNEAQ (reference sequence). The CDR3 sequence is CASSSGQGRGEADTQYF. CDR3 nucleotides: TGTGCCAGCAGCTCGGGACAGGGCCGCGGGGAGGCAGATACGCAGTATTTT.